This passage covers 27 T cell receptor beta chains from one sample sequenced in a study of cytomegalovirus exposure and HLA in healthy donors. 60 Vbeta and 13 Jbeta primers were used in PCR. Repertoires were generated with immunoSEQ multiplex PCR, while TCRdb's copy carries only in-frame clones and drops some. The data contain about 160,000 clones, 80% to 90% of them singletons. Sequenced: PBMCs. These receptors were obtained from a woman aged 25 to 39 in good health and CMV-seropositive.

This clone occurred once. The V gene is TRBV9, the J gene TRBJ2-5, with D unresolved. This CDR3 comprises 14 residues. Trimming took 2 bases from V and 3 from J, leaving 11 bases between them. The germline V gene has CDR1 SGDLS and CDR2 YYNGEE. The DNA of the CDR3 is TGTGCCAGCAGCGTTTCCAATTCCAAAGAGACCCAGTACTTC. It yields the protein CASSVSNSKETQYF.

The gene calls are TRBV14 and TRBJ2-4; 7 nucleotides line up with TRBD1. Per germline, CDR1 SGHDN and CDR2 FVKESK. The CDR3 runs 18 residues. J gave up 2 bases and V 7 bases, and 17 bases lay outside the gene matches. CDR3 sequence (DNA): TGTGCCAGCATAGGACAGGTCGGCAGGAGAGTACCCAAAAACATTCAGTACTTC. It specifies CASIGQVGRRVPKNIQYF.

The genes are TRBV2 and TRBJ2-3; the D gene is possibly TRBD1 (5 bases). The CDR3 is 13 amino acids. V lost 5 bases, J lost 3 bases, and 9 bases lay in between. Per the germline V gene, CDR1 is SNHLY and CDR2 is FYNNEI. The CDR3 sequence is CASSYQGTDTQYF. CDR3 bases: TGTGCCAGCAGTTATCAGGGAACAGATACGCAGTATTTT.

The chain combines TRBV6-1 with TRBJ2-7, with 8 bases identical to TRBD1. Germline V gene data show CDR1 as MNHNS and CDR2 as SASEGT. CDR3 size: 11 residues. J gave up 7 bases and V 6 bases, and 2 bases lay outside the gene matches. The CDR3 coding sequence is TGTGCCAGCAGGACAGGGGTTGAGCAGTACTTC. Its protein product is CASRTGVEQYF.

Only a few counts were recorded for this clone. The V gene is TRBV6-1, the J gene TRBJ1-3; unclear D gene. The CDR3 totals 12 residues. Germline lookup yields CDR1 MNHNS and CDR2 SASEGT. The V end was cut by 5 bases, the J end by 15 bases, with 17 bases between. The CDR3 nucleotides are TGTGCCAGCAGTCCCCCGGGAGGGTCGACATATTTT. Protein: CASSPPGGSTYF.

The chain has TRBV28 and TRBJ1-2, with no clear D. CDR1 is MDHEN and CDR2 is SYDVKM in the germline V gene. The CDR3 contains 17 residues. V gave up 1 base and J gave up 0 bases, with 15 bases separating them. CDR3 in DNA: TGTGCCAGCAGTTTATTGAGCTTTACCCTCTCTAACTATGGCTACACCTTC. This gives the protein CASSLLSFTLSNYGYTF.

The J gene is TRBJ2-1, the V gene TRBV5-4; D remains unclear. Trimming shortened V by 0 bases and J by 4 bases, and 5 bases separated the two germline ends. The CDR3 covers 13 residues. Looked up from germline, CDR1 is SGHNT and CDR2 is YYREEE (reference sequence). CDR3 residues: CASSLDYYNEQFF. As DNA, the CDR3 is TGTGCCAGCAGCTTGGACTATTACAATGAGCAGTTCTTC.

The gene calls are TRBV7-3 and TRBJ2-1; 10 bases are shared with TRBD2. Germline V lookup: CDR1 SGHTA, CDR2 FQGTGA. The V gene end was trimmed by 5 bases and the J gene end by 4 bases; junction bases not matched to a gene: 2. The CDR3 runs 14 residues. The CDR3 nucleotides are TGTGCCAGCAGCCCTAGCGGGGGATACAATGAGCAGTTCTTC. Its translation is CASSPSGGYNEQFF.

This clone turned up a few times. The chain uses TRBV7-9 and TRBJ1-3; TRBD1 aligns across 10 bases. Germline V CDR1 and CDR2: SEHNR, FQNEAQ (reference sequence). The CDR3 totals 15 residues. V gave up 3 bases and J gave up 8 bases; unmatched junction bases: 7. The CDR3: CASSLGQGTTDTIYF. The CDR3 coding sequence is TGTGCCAGCAGCTTGGGACAGGGGACTACGGACACCATATATTTT.

The chain uses TRBV4-2 and TRBJ2-7; TRBD1 matches at 7 bases. Germline V CDR1 and CDR2: LGHNA, YNFKEQ. V shed 4 bases, J shed 3 bases, and the junction held 12 bases outside the gene matches. The CDR3 spans 16 residues. The CDR3: CASSRAGTDEIYEQYF. The CDR3 nucleotides read TGTGCCAGCAGCCGAGCCGGGACAGACGAAATCTACGAGCAGTACTTC.

The chain recombines TRBV6-1 with TRBJ1-5, with 7 bases that match TRBD1. CDR1 MNHNS and CDR2 SASEGT come from the germline V gene. This CDR3 spans 17 amino acids. J gave up 1 base and V 4 bases, and 10 bases lay outside the gene matches. The CDR3 region is CASSARGGRESNQPQHF. The CDR3, as DNA: TGTGCCAGCAGTGCCCGAGGGGGCAGGGAAAGCAATCAGCCCCAGCATTTT.

This clone appeared a single time. The chain has TRBV6-5 and TRBJ1-2; D is uncertain. Germline CDR1 and CDR2: MNHEY and SVGAGI. V lost 1 base and J lost 1, with 7 bases in between. This CDR3 is built from 14 residues. CDR3 sequence reads: CASSYLADNYGYTF. The CDR3 nucleotides read TGTGCCAGCAGTTACTTGGCGGATAACTATGGCTACACCTTC.

This rearrangement joins TRBV27 to TRBJ1-4; weak D call: TRBD1 (5 bases). Trimming took 5 bases from V and 0 from J, leaving 7 bases between them. CDR1 and CDR2 from the germline V gene are MNHEY and SMNVEV (reference sequence). This CDR3 region has 14 residues. CDR3 nucleotide sequence: TGTGCCAGCAGTGGGGGGGCAACTAATGAAAAACTGTTTTTT. Translating gives CASSGGATNEKLFF.

This clone appeared a few times. The chain combines TRBV5-3 with TRBJ2-5; tentative D call: TRBD2 (6 bases). TRBV5-3 has ORF status, its function being uncertain. Trimming took 2 bases from V and 5 from J, leaving 22 bases between them. CDR3 length: 17 residues. The CDR3 is CARSFEVTGKGLETQYF. The DNA of the CDR3 is TGTGCCAGAAGCTTTGAGGTCACAGGTAAGGGACTGGAGACCCAGTACTTC.

The gene calls are TRBV5-1 and TRBJ2-5, with TRBD2 matching 8 bases. J gave up 3 bases and V 4 bases, and 11 bases lay outside the gene matches. In germline, CDR1 is SGHRS, CDR2 YFSETQ. The CDR3 totals 16 residues. The CDR3: CASSPGTTGGKETQYF. The CDR3 DNA reads TGCGCCAGCAGCCCTGGTACCACGGGGGGGAAAGAGACCCAGTACTTC.

The genes are TRBV28 and TRBJ1-1; D is uncertain. The CDR3 spans 20 residues. Looked up from germline, CDR1 is MDHEN and CDR2 is SYDVKM. Trimming left V 3 bases short and J 1 base short, with 27 bases between. The CDR3 DNA is TGTGCCAGCAGTTTTGCTTTTTTCGGCCTGACAATTTCCCCGAACACTGAAGCTTTCTTT. Translation gives CASSFAFFGLTISPNTEAFF.

The rearrangement uses TRBV6-6 and TRBJ2-7; D is possibly TRBD2 (5 bases). The CDR3 sequence is 13 residues long. Germline values: CDR1 MNHNY, CDR2 SVGAGI (reference sequence). The V gene lost 2 bases and the J gene lost 7 bases, with 12 bases spanning the gap. The CDR3 nucleotides read TGTGCCAGCAGTTACGAGGCCCGCGGGGAGCAGTACTTC. It translates to CASSYEARGEQYF.

V usage is TRBV4-3 and J usage is TRBJ1-3; tentatively, D is TRBD1 (5 bases). V lost 0 bases to trimming and J lost 7 bases, with 13 bases between them. The CDR3 is made up of 15 amino acids. Germline V lookup: CDR1 LGHNA, CDR2 YSLEER. CDR3 protein: CASSQDPGLLNTIYF. The CDR3 region has the DNA TGCGCCAGCAGCCAAGATCCAGGGTTGTTGAACACCATATATTTT.

V and J are TRBV7-2 and TRBJ2-7; 8 bases fit TRBD1. The germline gives CDR1 SGHTA, CDR2 FQGNSA. This CDR3 contains 16 residues. J was trimmed by 1 base and V by 6 bases; bases with no gene match: 11. CDR3 sequence: CASSPHRQGASYEQYF. CDR3 nucleotides: TGTGCCAGCAGTCCCCATCGTCAGGGGGCGTCCTACGAGCAGTACTTC.

This chain joins TRBV4-1 and TRBJ2-1, with 7 bases identical to TRBD1. V lost 1 base, J lost 6 bases, and 9 bases stayed unmatched. Germline V lookup: CDR1 MGHRA, CDR2 YSYEKL. The CDR3 contains 16 residues. CDR3 sequence reads: CASSQAGIRGFNEQFF. CDR3 nucleotide sequence: TGCGCCAGCAGCCAAGCCGGGATCAGGGGGTTCAATGAGCAGTTCTTC.

This chain links TRBV7-2 with TRBJ1-6; no clear D gene. V shed 3 bases and J shed 6 bases, with 9 bases lying between them. The CDR3 length is 14 residues. CDR1 and CDR2 (germline): SGHTA, FQGNSA. CDR3 region: CASSLGVGNSPLHF. CDR3 nucleotides: TGTGCCAGCAGCTTGGGAGTGGGTAATTCACCCCTCCACTTT.

This chain's CDR3 is CSVLWGDEKLFF. CDR3 DNA sequence: TGCAGCGTTCTGTGGGGAGATGAAAAACTGTTTTTT. The chain has TRBV29-1 and TRBJ1-4; D unclear. The germline V gene encodes CDR1 SQVTM and CDR2 ANQGSEA. This CDR3 has 12 amino acids. The V end was cut by 5 bases, the J end by 6 bases, with 10 bases between.

V and J are TRBV5-1 and TRBJ1-1; weak D call: TRBD1 (6 bases). Looked up from germline, CDR1 is SGHRS and CDR2 is YFSETQ. The CDR3 consists of 14 residues. Trimming removed 4 bases from V and 3 bases from J, with 13 bases in between. The CDR3 DNA reads as TGCGCCAGCAGCCACCCGGACAGAGACACTGAAGCTTTCTTT. This translates into CASSHPDRDTEAFF.

The rearrangement uses TRBV7-3 and TRBJ1-2, with a tentative D call TRBD1 (6 bases). The CDR3 is 16 amino acids. V lost 4 bases and J 0 bases, leaving 15 bases between the germline ends. Germline CDR1 reads SGHTA; CDR2 reads FQGTGA. The CDR3 sequence: CASSSMARGANYGYTF. As DNA, the CDR3 is TGTGCCAGCAGCTCGATGGCCAGGGGTGCTAACTATGGCTACACCTTC.

This CDR3 reads CASSRGEGGELFF. CDR3 coding DNA: TGCGCCAGCAGCCGAGGGGAGGGCGGGGAGCTGTTTTTT. The rearrangement joins TRBV4-1 to TRBJ2-2; the match to TRBD2 covers 7 bases. CDR1 MGHRA and CDR2 YSYEKL come from the germline V gene. V was pared by 4 bases and J by 7 bases, with 3 bases of the junction left unmatched. The CDR3 is 13 residues long.

The CDR3 sequence is CAWSVLGVPLHF. CDR3 bases: TGTGCCTGGAGTGTATTGGGCGTTCCCCTCCACTTT. The rearrangement joins TRBV30 to TRBJ1-6; D uncertain. This CDR3 spans 12 amino acids. V lost 0 bases, J lost 13 bases, and 10 bases lay in between. Germline V gene lookup returns CDR1 GTSNPN and CDR2 SVGIG (reference sequence).

The V and J genes are TRBV5-6 and TRBJ2-1, with 8 bases that match TRBD1. Germline values: CDR1 SGHDT, CDR2 YYEEEE. This CDR3 contains 14 residues. Unmatched junction bases numbered 6, after V lost 4 bases and J lost 6 bases. In nucleotides, the CDR3 is TGTGCCAGCAGCGTGGGACAGGTTGGCAATGAGCAGTTCTTC. Amino acid sequence: CASSVGQVGNEQFF.